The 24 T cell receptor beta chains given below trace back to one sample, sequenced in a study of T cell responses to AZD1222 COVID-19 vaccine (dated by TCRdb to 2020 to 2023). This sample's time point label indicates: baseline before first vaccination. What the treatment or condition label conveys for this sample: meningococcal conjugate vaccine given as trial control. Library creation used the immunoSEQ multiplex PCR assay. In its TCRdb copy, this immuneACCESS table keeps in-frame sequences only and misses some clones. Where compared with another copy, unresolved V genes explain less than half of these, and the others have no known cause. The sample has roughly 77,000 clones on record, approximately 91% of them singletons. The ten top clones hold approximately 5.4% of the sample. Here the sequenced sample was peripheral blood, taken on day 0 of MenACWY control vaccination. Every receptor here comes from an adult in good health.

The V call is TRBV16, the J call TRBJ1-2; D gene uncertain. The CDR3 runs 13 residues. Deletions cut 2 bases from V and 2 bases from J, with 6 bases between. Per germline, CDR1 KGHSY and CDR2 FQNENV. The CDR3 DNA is TGTGCCAGCAGCCAAAAAGGGAACTATGGCTACACCTTC. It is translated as CASSQKGNYGYTF. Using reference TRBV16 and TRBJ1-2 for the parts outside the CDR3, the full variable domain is GEEVAQTPKHLVRGEGQKAKLYCAPIKGHSYVFWYQQVLKNEFKFLISFQNENVFDETGMPKERFSAKCLPNSPCSLEIQATKLEDSAVYFCASSQKGNYGYTFGSGTRLTVV.

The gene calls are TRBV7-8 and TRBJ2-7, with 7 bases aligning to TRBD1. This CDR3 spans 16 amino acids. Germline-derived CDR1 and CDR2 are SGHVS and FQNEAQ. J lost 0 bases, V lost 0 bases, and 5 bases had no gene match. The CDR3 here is CASSLAYRGSSYEQYF. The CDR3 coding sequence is TGTGCCAGCAGCTTAGCGTACAGGGGTAGCTCCTACGAGCAGTACTTC.

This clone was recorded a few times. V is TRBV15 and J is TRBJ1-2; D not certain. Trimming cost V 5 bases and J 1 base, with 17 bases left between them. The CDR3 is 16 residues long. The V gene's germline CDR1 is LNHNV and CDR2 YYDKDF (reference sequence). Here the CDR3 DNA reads TGTGCCACCAGCCCAGTCGGCGGGTTCTATAACTATGGCTACACCTTC. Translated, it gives CATSPVGGFYNYGYTF.

The CDR3 coding sequence is TGTGCCAGCAGCCTTGGGACAACTGCCGCCGGCTACACCTTC. Translating gives CASSLGTTAAGYTF. The V call is TRBV5-6, the J call TRBJ1-2; D is perhaps TRBD1 (6 bases). The CDR3 is 14 amino acids. Between the trimmed V and J ends, which lost 4 bases and 8 bases, there was a span of 18 bases. Germline CDR1 is SGHDT and CDR2 is YYEEEE. The whole variable domain, remainder taken from reference TRBV5-6 and TRBJ1-2, is DAGVTQSPTHLIKTRGQQVTLRCSPKSGHDTVSWYQQALGQGPQFIFQYYEEEERQRGNFPDRFSGHQFPNYSSELNVNALLLGDSALYLCASSLGTTAAGYTFGSGTRLTVV.

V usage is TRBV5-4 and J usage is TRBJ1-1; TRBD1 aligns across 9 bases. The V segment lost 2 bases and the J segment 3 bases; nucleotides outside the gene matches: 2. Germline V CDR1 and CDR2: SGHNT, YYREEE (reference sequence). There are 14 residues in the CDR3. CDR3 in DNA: TGTGCCAGCAGCTTCGACAGGGGGTACACTGAAGCTTTCTTT. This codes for CASSFDRGYTEAFF.

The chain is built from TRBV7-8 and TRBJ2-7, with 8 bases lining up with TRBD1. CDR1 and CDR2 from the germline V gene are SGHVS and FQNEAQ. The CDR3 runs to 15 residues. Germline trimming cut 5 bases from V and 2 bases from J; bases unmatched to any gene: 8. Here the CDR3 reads CASSLRGTGPYEQYF. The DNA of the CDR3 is TGTGCCAGCAGCCTACGTGGGACAGGTCCCTACGAGCAGTACTTC.

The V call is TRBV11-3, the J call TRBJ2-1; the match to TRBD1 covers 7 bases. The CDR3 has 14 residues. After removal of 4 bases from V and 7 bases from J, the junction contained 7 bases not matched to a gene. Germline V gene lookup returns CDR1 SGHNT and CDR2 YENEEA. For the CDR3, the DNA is TGTGCCAGCAGCTGGACAGGAACGTCAAATGAGCAGTTCTTC. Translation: CASSWTGTSNEQFF.

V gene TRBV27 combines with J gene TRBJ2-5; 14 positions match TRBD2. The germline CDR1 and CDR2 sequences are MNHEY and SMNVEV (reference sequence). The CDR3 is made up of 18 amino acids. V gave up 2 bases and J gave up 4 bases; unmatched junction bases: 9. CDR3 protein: CASSLGLAGGLNRETQYF. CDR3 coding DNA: TGTGCCAGCAGTTTAGGACTAGCGGGGGGCCTGAATAGAGAGACCCAGTACTTC.

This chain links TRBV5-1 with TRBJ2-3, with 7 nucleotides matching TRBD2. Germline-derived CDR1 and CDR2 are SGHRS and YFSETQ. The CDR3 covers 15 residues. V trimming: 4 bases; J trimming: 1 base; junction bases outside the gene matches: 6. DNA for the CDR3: TGCGCCAGCAGCCCAACTAGCGTGGGCACAGATACGCAGTATTTT. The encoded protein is CASSPTSVGTDTQYF.

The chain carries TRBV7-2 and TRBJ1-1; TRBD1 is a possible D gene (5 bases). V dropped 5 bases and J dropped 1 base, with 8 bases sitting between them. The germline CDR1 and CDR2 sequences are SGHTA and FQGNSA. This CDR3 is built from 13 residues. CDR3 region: CASSLDRNTEAFF. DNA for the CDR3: TGTGCCAGCAGCCTCGACAGGAACACTGAAGCTTTCTTT.

CDR3 in amino acids: CASGGENYGYTF. CDR3 in DNA: TGTGCCAGCGGGGGTGAAAACTATGGCTACACCTTC. The chain uses TRBV28 and TRBJ1-2, with TRBD1 as a possible D gene (5 bases). The germline V and J ends were trimmed by 8 bases and 2 bases, with 9 bases remaining between them. Germline-derived CDR1 and CDR2 are MDHEN and SYDVKM. CDR3 length: 12 residues.

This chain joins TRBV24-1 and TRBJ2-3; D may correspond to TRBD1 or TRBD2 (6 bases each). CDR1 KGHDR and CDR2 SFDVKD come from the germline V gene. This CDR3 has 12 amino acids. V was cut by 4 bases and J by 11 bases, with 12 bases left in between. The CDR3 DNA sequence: TGTGCCACCAGTGAAGGGGGGCCGCTGCAGTATTTT. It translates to CATSEGGPLQYF.

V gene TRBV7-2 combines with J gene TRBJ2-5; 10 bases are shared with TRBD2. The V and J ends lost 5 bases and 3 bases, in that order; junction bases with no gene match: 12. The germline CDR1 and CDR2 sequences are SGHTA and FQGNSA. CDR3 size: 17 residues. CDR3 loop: CASSPWHLAGAKETQYF. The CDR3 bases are TGTGCCAGCAGCCCCTGGCATCTAGCGGGGGCGAAAGAGACCCAGTACTTC.

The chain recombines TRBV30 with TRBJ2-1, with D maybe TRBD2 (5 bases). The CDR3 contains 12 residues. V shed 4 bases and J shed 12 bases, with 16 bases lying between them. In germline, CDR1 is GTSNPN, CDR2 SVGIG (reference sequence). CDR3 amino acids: CAWMGSVAGQFF. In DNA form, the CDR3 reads TGTGCCTGGATGGGCTCAGTCGCGGGGCAGTTCTTC. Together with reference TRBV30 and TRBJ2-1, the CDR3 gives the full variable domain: SQTIHQWPATLVQPVGSPLSLECTVEGTSNPNLYWYRQAAGRGLQLLFYSVGIGQISSEVPQNLSASRPQDRQFILSSKKLLLSDSGFYLCAWMGSVAGQFFGPGTRLTVL.

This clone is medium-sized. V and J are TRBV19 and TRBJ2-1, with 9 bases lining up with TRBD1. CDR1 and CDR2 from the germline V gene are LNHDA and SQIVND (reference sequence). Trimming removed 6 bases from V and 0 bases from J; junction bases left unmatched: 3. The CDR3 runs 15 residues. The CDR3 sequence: CASRKTGGSYNEQFF. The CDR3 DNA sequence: TGTGCCAGTAGGAAGACAGGGGGCTCCTACAATGAGCAGTTCTTC. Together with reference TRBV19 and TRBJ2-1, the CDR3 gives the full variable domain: DGGITQSPKYLFRKEGQNVTLSCEQNLNHDAMYWYRQDPGQGLRLIYYSQIVNDFQKGDIAEGYSVSREKKESFPLTVTSAQKNPTAFYLCASRKTGGSYNEQFFGPGTRLTVL.

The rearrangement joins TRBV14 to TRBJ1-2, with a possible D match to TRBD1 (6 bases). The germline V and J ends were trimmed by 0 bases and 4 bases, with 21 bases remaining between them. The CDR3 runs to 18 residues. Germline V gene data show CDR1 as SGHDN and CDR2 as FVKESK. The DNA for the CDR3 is TGTGCCAGCAGCCAAGATTTGTGGGTGTCAGGGGCCACCTATGGCTACACCTTC. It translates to CASSQDLWVSGATYGYTF.

CDR3 sequence: CASSQVSSEQYF. In DNA form, the CDR3 reads TGTGCCAGCAGCCAAGTTTCGAGCGAGCAGTACTTC. The chain couples TRBV3-1 (or the pseudogene TRBV3-2) to TRBJ2-7; no reliable D call. The CDR3 covers 12 residues. CDR1 is LGHDT, CDR2 YNNKEL, per germline (reference sequence). Trimming shortened V by 1 base and J by 6 bases, and 7 bases separated the two germline ends.

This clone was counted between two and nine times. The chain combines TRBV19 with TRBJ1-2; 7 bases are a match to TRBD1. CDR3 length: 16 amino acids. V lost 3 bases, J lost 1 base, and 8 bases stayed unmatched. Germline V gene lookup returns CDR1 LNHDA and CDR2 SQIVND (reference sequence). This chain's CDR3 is CASSILGQVLNYGYTF. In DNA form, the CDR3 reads TGTGCCAGTAGTATTCTAGGACAGGTTCTTAACTATGGCTACACCTTC.

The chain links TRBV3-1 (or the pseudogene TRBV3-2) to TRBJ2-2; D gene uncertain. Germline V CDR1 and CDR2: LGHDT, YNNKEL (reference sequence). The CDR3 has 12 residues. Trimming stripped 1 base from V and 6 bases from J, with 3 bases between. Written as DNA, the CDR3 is TGTGCCAGCAGCCAAGTCCCCGGGGAGCTGTTTTTT. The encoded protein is CASSQVPGELFF.

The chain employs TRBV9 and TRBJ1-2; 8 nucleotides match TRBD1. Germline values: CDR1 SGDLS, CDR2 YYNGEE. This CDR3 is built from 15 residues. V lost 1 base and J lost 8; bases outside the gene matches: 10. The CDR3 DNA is TGTGCCAGCAGCGTAACCGGGACAGGAGTAGAGGGCTACACCTTC. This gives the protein CASSVTGTGVEGYTF. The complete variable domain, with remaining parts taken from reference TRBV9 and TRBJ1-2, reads DSGVTQTPKHLITATGQRVTLRCSPRSGDLSVYWYQQSLDQGLQFLIQYYNGEERAKGNILERFSAQQFPDLHSELNLSSLELGDSALYFCASSVTGTGVEGYTFGSGTRLTVV.

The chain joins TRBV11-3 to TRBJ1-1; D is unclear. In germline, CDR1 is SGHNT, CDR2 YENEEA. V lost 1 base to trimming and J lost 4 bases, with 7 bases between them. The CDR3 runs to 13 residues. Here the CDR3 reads CASSLGKGTEAFF. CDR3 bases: TGTGCCAGCAGCTTAGGGAAAGGCACTGAAGCTTTCTTT.

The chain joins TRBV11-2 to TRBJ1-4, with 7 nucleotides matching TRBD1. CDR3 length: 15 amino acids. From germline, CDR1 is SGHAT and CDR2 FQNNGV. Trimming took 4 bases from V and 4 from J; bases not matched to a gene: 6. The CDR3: CASSSEWDSNEKLFF. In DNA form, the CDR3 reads TGTGCCAGCAGCTCCGAGTGGGACAGTAATGAAAAACTGTTTTTT.

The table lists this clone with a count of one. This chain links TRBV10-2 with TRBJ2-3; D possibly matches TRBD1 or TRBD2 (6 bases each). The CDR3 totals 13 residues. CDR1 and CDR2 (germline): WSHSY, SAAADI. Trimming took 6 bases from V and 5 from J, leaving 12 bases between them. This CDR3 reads CASRGGLVDTQYF. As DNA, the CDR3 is TGCGCCAGCAGAGGGGGGCTGGTAGATACGCAGTATTTT.

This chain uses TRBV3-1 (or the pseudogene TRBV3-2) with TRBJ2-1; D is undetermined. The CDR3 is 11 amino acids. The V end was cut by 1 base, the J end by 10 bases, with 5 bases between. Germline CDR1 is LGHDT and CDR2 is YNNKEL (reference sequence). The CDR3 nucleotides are TGTGCCAGCAGCCAAGGGCGGGAGCAGTTCTTC. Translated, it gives CASSQGREQFF.